One sample yielded the 16 T cell receptor beta chains listed below, sequenced in a study of T-cell reconstitution after alpha-beta-depleted transplantation in children. Unique molecular identifiers featured in how the TCRbeta library was prepared. TCRdb reprocessed the PCR reads with MiXCR, giving one entry per CDR3 protein. The sample lists a few hundred thousand distinct CDR3 sequences, 25% to 30% occurring once. The material sequenced was PBMCs, taken before TCRalphabeta/CD19-depleted stem cell transplant. These receptors originate from a boy under two years old with Wiskott-Aldrich syndrome, due to receive a stem cell transplant.

The chain is built from TRBV5-1 and TRBJ2-7; TRBD2 matches at 8 bases. The V gene end was trimmed by 0 bases and the J gene end by 2 bases; junction bases not matched to a gene: 16. The CDR3 has 19 amino acids. Germline CDR1 and CDR2: SGHRS and YFSETQ. CDR3 sequence reads: CASSLAVAPLSGVPYEQYF. The CDR3 nucleotides are TGCGCCAGCAGCTTGGCGGTGGCCCCCCTTAGCGGGGTGCCCTACGAGCAGTACTTC.

The V call is TRBV5-1, the J call TRBJ1-2; 9 bases fit TRBD1. Trimming cost V 3 bases and J 0 bases; bases outside gene matches: 9. The CDR3 loop spans 17 amino acids. Germline V CDR1 and CDR2: SGHRS, YFSETQ. CDR3 DNA sequence: TGCGCCAGCAGCTCCGGACAGGGGTGGCCTACTAACTATGGCTACACCTTC. Encoded protein: CASSSGQGWPTNYGYTF.

This clonotype was found a few times. This chain links TRBV12-3 or TRBV12-4 with TRBJ2-1, with 7 bases lining up with TRBD2. The length of the CDR3 is 13 residues. V shed 9 bases, J shed 10 bases, and the junction held 12 bases outside the gene matches. CDR3 protein: CASIEGGALEQFF. CDR3 bases: TGTGCCAGTATCGAGGGAGGGGCCCTGGAGCAGTTCTTC.

Only a few counts were recorded for this clonotype. The chain joins TRBV18 to TRBJ1-1, with TRBD1 matching over 7 bases. J was trimmed by 1 base and V by 7 bases; bases with no gene match: 12. The CDR3 covers 16 residues. Germline V lookup: CDR1 KGHSH, CDR2 LQKENI. CDR3 amino acids: CASWGTAGNSNTEAFF. CDR3 bases: TGTGCCAGCTGGGGGACAGCCGGCAACTCGAACACTGAAGCTTTCTTT.

The chain has TRBV6-1 and TRBJ2-1, with 10 bases identical to TRBD2. The CDR3 spans 16 residues. Germline V lookup: CDR1 MNHNS, CDR2 SASEGT. The trim removed 9 bases at V and 4 bases at J, leaving 12 bases unmatched. In DNA form, the CDR3 reads TGTGCCAGTTCCAATCCGACTAGCGGGCTTTACAATGAGCAGTTCTTC. Translated, it gives CASSNPTSGLYNEQFF.

The V and J genes are TRBV27 and TRBJ2-5; D perhaps matches TRBD1 (5 bases). CDR1 MNHEY and CDR2 SMNVEV come from the germline V gene (reference sequence). The CDR3 loop spans 14 amino acids. Trimming removed 1 base at V and 5 bases at J, with 11 bases between. CDR3: CASSLFIGAETQYF. For the CDR3, the DNA is TGTGCCAGCAGTTTATTCATAGGGGCGGAGACCCAGTACTTC.

V is TRBV5-6 and J is TRBJ1-1; TRBD1 matches at 9 bases. V was clipped by 2 bases and J by 1 base; unmatched bases: 12. Germline assignment: CDR1 SGHDT and CDR2 YYEEEE. This CDR3 contains 18 residues. CDR3 nucleotides: TGTGCCAGCAGCTTCCCTACAGGGGGCCATGACCGGAACACTGAAGCTTTCTTT. This translates into CASSFPTGGHDRNTEAFF.

This rearrangement joins TRBV20-1 to TRBJ2-7; tentatively, D is TRBD2 (6 bases). V dropped 5 bases and J dropped 7 bases, with 12 bases sitting between them. This CDR3 region has 11 residues. The germline V gene has CDR1 DFQATT and CDR2 SNEGSKA (reference sequence). The CDR3 DNA sequence: TGCAGTGCTGGGCGGGACGGTGAGCAGTACTTC. It encodes CSAGRDGEQYF.

This clonotype was observed a single time. The chain combines TRBV7-2 with TRBJ2-1; 14 bases align to TRBD2. The CDR3 covers 16 residues. V was clipped by 0 bases and J by 9 bases; unmatched bases: 4. Germline assignment: CDR1 SGHTA and CDR2 FQGNSA. The CDR3 region is CASSLATSGRAFEQFF. The CDR3 region has the DNA TGTGCCAGCAGCTTAGCGACTAGCGGGAGGGCCTTTGAGCAGTTCTTC.

The genes are TRBV19 and TRBJ2-5; D perhaps matches TRBD1 (6 bases). The CDR3 extends over 15 amino acids. V shed 3 bases and J shed 3 bases, with 14 bases lying between them. Germline V CDR1 and CDR2: LNHDA, SQIVND (reference sequence). The CDR3 DNA sequence: TGTGCCAGTAGTATGATGGGGGCGGCAGAAGAGACCCAGTACTTC. It encodes CASSMMGAAEETQYF.

The rearrangement links TRBV20-1 to TRBJ2-3; D uncertain. V lost 1 base, J lost 2 bases, and 10 bases lay in between. Germline-derived CDR1 and CDR2 are DFQATT and SNEGSKA (reference sequence). The CDR3 covers 14 residues. The CDR3 here is CSARVQVPTDTQYF. The DNA of the CDR3 is TGCAGTGCTAGAGTCCAGGTCCCCACAGATACGCAGTATTTT.

This clonotype was observed a few times. The chain is built from TRBV6-5 and TRBJ2-2; no reliable D call. The germline V and J ends were trimmed by 0 bases and 5 bases, with 7 bases remaining between them. The CDR3 contains 14 residues. The germline V gene has CDR1 MNHEY and CDR2 SVGAGI. CDR3 bases: TGTGCCAGCAGTTACTCGCCACAAACCGGGGAGCTGTTTTTT. It is translated as CASSYSPQTGELFF.

The genes are TRBV6-1 and TRBJ2-1; D might be TRBD1 (5 bases). The V end was cut by 8 bases, the J end by 8 bases, with 28 bases between. This CDR3 region has 17 residues. Germline loops: CDR1 MNHNS, CDR2 SASEGT. The CDR3 coding sequence is TGTGCCAGCGTATTAGTTCTGTTCTTTAGGGGTAGCCATGAGCAGTTCTTC. This sequence encodes CASVLVLFFRGSHEQFF.

The J gene is TRBJ2-3, the V gene TRBV20-1, with D unresolved. The CDR3 has 11 residues. Trimming cost V 6 bases and J 6 bases, with 10 bases left between them. Germline V gene sequence: CDR1 DFQATT, CDR2 SNEGSKA (reference sequence). The CDR3 DNA sequence: TGCAGTGCGCCCTTTTTGGATACGCAGTATTTT. It yields the protein CSAPFLDTQYF.

The V gene is TRBV7-2, the J gene TRBJ2-7; D is ambiguous. V was shortened by 4 bases and J by 2 bases, with 9 bases between the two germline ends. The germline CDR1 and CDR2 sequences are SGHTA and FQGNSA. The CDR3 is 13 amino acids. CDR3: CASSSAPAYEQYF. DNA of the CDR3: TGTGCCAGCAGCTCAGCCCCGGCCTACGAGCAGTACTTC.

This clonotype has more than one count but fewer than ten. The chain uses TRBV6-1 and TRBJ2-7; D is unclear. CDR1 and CDR2 from the germline V gene are MNHNS and SASEGT. There are 13 residues in the CDR3. The V end was cut by 8 bases, the J end by 6 bases, with 17 bases between. This CDR3 is CASGSNQDAEQYF. Written as DNA, the CDR3 is TGTGCCAGCGGGTCGAACCAGGACGCCGAGCAGTACTTC.